The 8 T cell receptor beta chains below come from one sample, sequenced in a study of T cells in Graves' hyperthyroidism and ophthalmopathy. Amplified TCR beta CDR3 regions derived from RNA transcripts. HTBI primers were employed in a first-round RT-PCR of the TCR CDR3. TCRdb called the multiplex PCR reads again in MiXCR, with one record for every CDR3 protein. The table has about 400,000 distinct CDR3 sequences, roughly 15% seen once; the top ten hold roughly a fifth. Material for sequencing was blood. These TCRs come from a woman aged 60-75 years with Graves' ophthalmopathy.

This clonotype has at least ten counts. V is TRBV28 and J is TRBJ1-1, with D perhaps matching TRBD1 (5 bases). This CDR3 contains 16 residues. Per germline, CDR1 MDHEN and CDR2 SYDVKM. Trimming removed 3 bases at V and 5 bases at J, with 19 bases between. The CDR3 DNA reads as TGTGCCAGCAGTTTTGGTCCGGGGGAAAGTAAAACTGAAGCTTTCTTT. Its protein product is CASSFGPGESKTEAFF.

This clonotype was counted ten times or more. CDR3 protein: CASSKTTEAFF. In DNA, the CDR3 is TGTGCCAGCAGCAAAACAACTGAAGCTTTCTTT. V and J are TRBV7-9 and TRBJ1-1, with unresolved D. Trimming cost V 5 bases and J 5 bases, with 6 bases left between them. Per the germline V gene, CDR1 is SEHNR and CDR2 is FQNEAQ (reference sequence). The CDR3 covers 11 residues.

This clonotype was observed at least ten times. The chain uses TRBV9 and TRBJ2-1, with 9 bases aligning to TRBD2. Germline CDR1 and CDR2: SGDLS and YYNGEE. V shed 0 bases and J 5 bases; nucleotides not matched to a gene: 3. The CDR3 runs to 15 residues. The CDR3 coding sequence is TGTGCCAGCAGCGTAGTAGTAGCGGGAGACAATGAGCAGTTCTTC. Translating it yields CASSVVVAGDNEQFF.

This clonotype came up many times. The chain is built from TRBV7-8 and TRBJ2-3, with TRBD1 identical over 8 bases. Germline V gene sequence: CDR1 SGHVS, CDR2 FQNEAQ. The CDR3 is 16 residues long. Germline trimming cut 4 bases from V and 2 bases from J; bases unmatched to any gene: 8. The CDR3 loop is CASSWNRDRPTDTQYF. In DNA form, the CDR3 reads TGTGCCAGCAGCTGGAACCGGGACAGGCCCACAGATACGCAGTATTTT.

This chain links TRBV20-1 with TRBJ2-2, with 10 bases matching TRBD1. V was clipped by 5 bases and J by 5 bases; unmatched bases: 8. Germline CDR1 and CDR2: DFQATT and SNEGSKA (reference sequence). CDR3 length: 15 amino acids. The CDR3 is CSAPGQGIGTGELFF. CDR3 nucleotide sequence: TGCAGTGCTCCGGGACAGGGGATCGGGACCGGGGAGCTGTTTTTT.

Ten or more counts support this clonotype. The chain combines TRBV24-1 with TRBJ2-1, with TRBD2 matching over 7 bases. This CDR3 comprises 19 residues. CDR1 and CDR2 from the germline V gene are KGHDR and SFDVKD. With V trimmed by 0 bases and J by 1 base, 11 bases remained unmatched. The chain's CDR3 is CATSDLRVSSGRSYNEQFF. As DNA, the CDR3 is TGTGCCACCAGTGATTTGCGAGTTTCTAGCGGTCGTTCCTACAATGAGCAGTTCTTC.

Ten or more counts support this clonotype. A read error may produce the germline difference seen at one junction end. The rearrangement joins TRBV5-1 to TRBJ1-5; 8 bases align to TRBD1. The CDR3 sequence is 15 residues long. Per germline, CDR1 SGHRS and CDR2 YFSETQ. CDR3 amino acids: CASSLGQGGNQPQHF. The CDR3 bases are TGTGCCAGCAGCCTAGGACAGGGAGGGAATCAGCCCCAGCATTTT.

V gene TRBV6-1 combines with J gene TRBJ2-7; D may match TRBD1 or TRBD2 (7 bases each). Looked up from germline, CDR1 is MNHNS and CDR2 is SASEGT. This CDR3 spans 13 amino acids. V lost 10 bases to trimming and J lost 6 bases, with 19 bases between them. In DNA, the CDR3 is TGTGCCACCCAGGGGGTTGCGGGAGTCGAGCAGTACTTC. This encodes CATQGVAGVEQYF.